The present TCR beta chain was sequenced within a study of T cell clusters in autoimmune cytopenias. Study-level points and caveats: TRB repertoire shifts in secondary cytopenia and chronic lymphocytic leukemia mostly reflected lymphoma, not autoimmunity.

TRB amplification used approximately 250 ng of peripheral blood genomic DNA. Frequency places this clonotype as medium-sized. Its antigen is still unknown. Germline CDR1 and CDR2: SQVTM and ANQGSEA. The CDR3 sequence is 14 residues long. TRB was amplified by touch-down multiplex PCR, primer pools A and B combined. TCRdb reprocessed the multiplex PCR reads; each CDR3 protein has one entry and no DNA is given. In total, the table holds about 3,200 distinct CDR3 sequences. This chain links TRBV29-1 with TRBJ2-7. The specimen was peripheral blood. This receptor was identified in a human donor with an autoimmune cytopenia or autoimmune hepatitis (not recorded which). This CDR3 is CSVEPHESSYEQYF.